One sample yielded the 15 T cell receptor beta chains listed below, sequenced in a study of OX40 agonist ivuxolimab in advanced cancers. Sequencing used immunoSEQ multiplex PCR; TCRdb keeps in-frame clones, though not all of them. This sample has 95,000 to 150,000 clones, with approximately 92% found just once. Sequenced here: CD4+ or CD8+ T cells sorted from blood, sampled in a trial of the OX40 agonist ivuxolimab. Receptor source: an adult with an advanced solid tumor such as melanoma, head and neck, liver or kidney cancer.

This CDR3 reads CASSAGRAGEQFF. Here the CDR3 DNA reads TGTGCCAGCAGCGCCGGGAGGGCCGGTGAGCAGTTCTTC. The chain joins TRBV11-3 to TRBJ2-1; 8 bases are a match to TRBD2. The CDR3 covers 13 residues. V was clipped by 5 bases and J by 9 bases; unmatched bases: 6. Germline V gene data show CDR1 as SGHNT and CDR2 as YENEEA.

This chain connects TRBV19 to TRBJ1-1, with D possibly being TRBD1 (6 bases). Between the trimmed V and J ends, which lost 1 base and 5 bases, there was a span of 11 bases. Germline assignment: CDR1 LNHDA and CDR2 SQIVND (reference sequence). The CDR3 consists of 14 residues. The CDR3 DNA sequence: TGTGCCAGTAGTATAGTTGGGACATCGACTGAAGCTTTCTTT. Translated, it gives CASSIVGTSTEAFF.

This chain uses TRBV7-2 with TRBJ2-1; D assignment may be TRBD1 or TRBD2 (6 bases each). The CDR3 covers 15 residues. CDR1 and CDR2 (germline): SGHTA, FQGNSA. The V end was cut by 4 bases, the J end by 3 bases, with 13 bases between. CDR3 DNA: TGTGCCAGCAGCTCTAGGGGGACTTTCTACAATGAGCAGTTCTTC. Residues: CASSSRGTFYNEQFF.

The J gene is TRBJ1-4, the V gene TRBV5-6; TRBD1 might be the D (5 bases). The CDR3 sequence is 12 residues long. The ends were cut back, 3 bases at V and 7 bases at J, with 7 bases in the middle. Germline CDR1 is SGHDT and CDR2 is YYEEEE. This CDR3 is CASSSDTEKLFF. Here the CDR3 DNA reads TGTGCCAGCAGCTCGGACACTGAAAAACTGTTTTTT.

The chain has TRBV5-1 and TRBJ1-2, with 7 bases identical to TRBD1. The CDR3 has 13 residues. Germline-derived CDR1 and CDR2 are SGHRS and YFSETQ. Losses at the gene ends were 5 bases for V and 4 bases for J; bases not matched to a gene: 5. The CDR3 loop reads CASRSTGTYGYTF. In DNA, the CDR3 is TGCGCCAGCAGATCGACAGGGACCTATGGCTACACCTTC.

The rearrangement joins TRBV28 to TRBJ1-5; 8 bases fit TRBD1. This CDR3 spans 17 amino acids. Unmatched junction bases numbered 9, after V lost 3 bases and J lost 2 bases. Germline-derived CDR1 and CDR2 are MDHEN and SYDVKM. The CDR3 sequence is CASSFLTRGLGNQPQHF. The CDR3 bases are TGTGCCAGCAGTTTTCTAACCAGGGGGCTGGGCAATCAGCCCCAGCATTTT.

The genes are TRBV10-3 and TRBJ2-5; tentatively, D is TRBD2 (6 bases). This CDR3 region has 13 residues. Trimming stripped 8 bases from V and 1 base from J, with 11 bases between. Per the germline V gene, CDR1 is ENHRY and CDR2 is SYGVKD. CDR3 nucleotide sequence: TGTGCCATCGGGGGGAACTTCCAAGAGACCCAGTACTTC. This sequence encodes CAIGGNFQETQYF.

The CDR3 coding sequence is TGTGCCAGCTCACCGTTTGCGGGGTCCACCGGGGAGCTGTTTTTT. Translated, it gives CASSPFAGSTGELFF. The rearrangement uses TRBV18 and TRBJ2-2; D is perhaps TRBD2 (6 bases). The germline V gene has CDR1 KGHSH and CDR2 LQKENI. CDR3 length: 15 residues. Between the trimmed V and J ends, which lost 3 bases and 4 bases, there was a span of 12 bases. Full variable domain (rest looked up from reference TRBV18 and TRBJ2-2): NAGVMQNPRHLVRRRGQEARLRCSPMKGHSHVYWYRQLPEEGLKFMVYLQKENIIDESGMPKERFSAEFPKEGPSILRIQQVVRGDSAAYFCASSPFAGSTGELFFGEGSRLTVL.

CDR3 sequence: CASSPDRVRNEQFF. The CDR3 DNA sequence: TGTGCCAGCTCACCGGACAGGGTAAGGAATGAGCAGTTCTTC. J is TRBJ2-1 and V is TRBV18; TRBD1 agrees at 8 bases. V lost 3 bases to trimming and J lost 7 bases; unmatched junction nucleotides: 5. Germline CDR1 reads KGHSH; CDR2 reads LQKENI. CDR3 size: 14 residues.

V usage is TRBV5-6 and J usage is TRBJ2-1; D is possibly TRBD2 (5 bases). CDR1 is SGHDT, CDR2 YYEEEE, per germline. The length of the CDR3 is 16 residues. Deletions cut 2 bases from V and 7 bases from J, with 19 bases between. In DNA, the CDR3 is TGTGCCAGCAGCTTCGTTACTCACGGGATGGGTAATGAGCAGTTCTTC. Its translation: CASSFVTHGMGNEQFF.

Turning to this clone: Sequence at one end of the junction differs from germline and may be a read error. V gene TRBV7-6 combines with J gene TRBJ2-5, with 11 bases fitting TRBD2. The CDR3 length is 16 residues. The germline CDR1 and CDR2 sequences are SGHVS and FNYEAQ. In DNA, the CDR3 is TGTGCCAGCAGCTCCCGAAAGACTAGCGGGGTAGAGTCCCAGTACTTC. Translation: CASSSRKTSGVESQYF.

This sequence joins TRBV5-4 and TRBJ2-1; 12 bases are a match to TRBD2. J gave up 1 base and V 9 bases, and 11 bases lay outside the gene matches. From germline, CDR1 is SGHNT and CDR2 YYREEE (reference sequence). This CDR3 is built from 17 residues. CDR3 protein: CAMRWLAGGKSYNEQFF. CDR3 coding DNA: TGTGCCATGCGATGGCTAGCGGGGGGGAAGTCCTACAATGAGCAGTTCTTC.

The chain uses TRBV2 and TRBJ2-2, with TRBD1 identical over 10 bases. Germline V gene data show CDR1 as SNHLY and CDR2 as FYNNEI. The CDR3 sequence is 15 residues long. J was trimmed by 3 bases and V by 7 bases; bases with no gene match: 5. The DNA of the CDR3 is TGTGCCAGCAACCCGGGACAGGGGTACACCGGGGAGCTGTTTTTT. Translating gives CASNPGQGYTGELFF.

The chain is built from TRBV11-3 and TRBJ2-7; 7 positions match TRBD1. The germline gives CDR1 SGHNT, CDR2 YENEEA. This CDR3 is built from 18 residues. Unmatched junction bases numbered 19, after V lost 6 bases and J lost 2 bases. CDR3 DNA sequence: TGTGCCAGCAGTAAAGGGGGCAGCCAGAGTCGAAGGACCTACGAGCAGTACTTC. Translation: CASSKGGSQSRRTYEQYF.

The rearrangement joins TRBV7-3 to TRBJ1-1; D is unclear. With 1 base removed from V and 0 bases from J, the gap between germline ends came to 12 bases. This CDR3 contains 16 residues. The germline gives CDR1 SGHTA, CDR2 FQGTGA. CDR3 in amino acids: CASSLKPHSLNTEAFF. The DNA of the CDR3 is TGTGCCAGCAGCTTAAAACCCCACAGTTTGAACACTGAAGCTTTCTTT.